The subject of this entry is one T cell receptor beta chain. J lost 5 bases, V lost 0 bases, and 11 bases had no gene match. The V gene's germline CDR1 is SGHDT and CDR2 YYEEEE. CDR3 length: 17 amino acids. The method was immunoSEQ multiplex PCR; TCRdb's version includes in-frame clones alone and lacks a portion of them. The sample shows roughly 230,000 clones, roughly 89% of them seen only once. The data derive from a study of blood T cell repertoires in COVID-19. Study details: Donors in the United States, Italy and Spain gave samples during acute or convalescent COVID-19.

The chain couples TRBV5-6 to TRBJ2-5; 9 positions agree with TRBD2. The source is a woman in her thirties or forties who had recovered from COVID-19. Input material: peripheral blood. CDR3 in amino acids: CASSLVLAGALGETQYF. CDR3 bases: TGTGCCAGCAGCTTGGTCTTAGCGGGGGCCCTCGGGGAGACCCAGTACTTC.